This entry describes one TCR beta chain. The antigen is unknown. Each CDR3 protein gets one entry after TCRdb re-called the reads with MiXCR. The sample holds about 400,000 distinct CDR3 sequences, approximately 35% seen once. Trimming removed 4 bases from V and 6 bases from J, with 10 bases in between. This CDR3 is 13 amino acids long. The germline CDR1 and CDR2 sequences are DFQATT and SNEGSKA (reference sequence). The sample belongs to a study of T cell repertoires in cytomegalovirus infection. The overall study: Alongside well-studied HLA-B-restricted CMV epitopes, recently identified HLA-C-restricted CMV epitopes were also used. Matching HLA type, along with CMV infection, was indicated by public TCR beta signatures. Overall study results and limits: Dominating the ex vivo response were TCR beta clonotypes that were CMV-specific and HLA-C-restricted.

The receptor was derived from a human donor in good health (CMV status not recorded). Some clones in this sample may be carry-over from other donors' samples. The chain carries TRBV20-1 and TRBJ1-6, with D unresolved. The specimen comprised cultured PBMCs, sampled from culture after CMV antigen stimulation. CDR3 residues: CSATGYLNSPLHF. The DNA for the CDR3 is TGCAGTGCTACCGGGTACCTTAATTCACCCCTCCACTTT.